A selection of T cell receptor beta chains follows, all from one sample in a study of T-cell reconstitution after alpha-beta-depleted transplantation in children. A single record per CDR3 protein comes from TCRdb applying MiXCR to the PCR reads. This table holds roughly 790,000 distinct CDR3 sequences, under 20% found once. The sample consisted of PBMCs, mostly from graft donor cells, taken 360 days after TCRalphabeta/CD19-depleted stem cell transplant. These receptors were collected from a male patient younger than 18 who had a stem cell transplant for acute lymphoblastic leukemia, so the T cells may come from the graft donor. Each CDR3 is given with its conserved first and last residue. D genes are given only for firm matches. A row's size may be missing; if present it is once, few, many or a size class.

clone_size	v_call	d_call	j_call	cdr3_aa	cdr3_nt
.	TRBV24-1	.	TRBJ2-2	CATSDFTETETGSLTGELFF	TGTGCCACCAGTGATTTTACTGAGACTGAGACTGGTAGCCTCACCGGGGAGCTGTTTTTT
.	TRBV5-1	.	TRBJ2-7	CASSLVLGNTYEQYF	TGCGCCAGCAGCTTGGTACTCGGGAATACCTACGAGCAGTACTTC
few	TRBV7-8	.	TRBJ2-1	CASSYAGTQQFF	TGTGCCAGCAGCTACGCAGGGACTCAGCAGTTCTTC
few	TRBV6-5	.	TRBJ2-7	CASSYTRRGVYEQYF	TGTGCCAGCAGTTACACGCGGCGAGGGGTCTACGAGCAGTACTTC
.	TRBV7-9	TRBD1	TRBJ1-4	CASRPGTAEKLFF	TGTGCCAGCAGACCGGGGACAGCCGAAAAACTGTTTTTT
few	TRBV11-2	.	TRBJ2-1	CASSLDPWLPFF	TGTGCCAGCAGCTTAGATCCTTGGCTCCCGTTCTTC
few	TRBV6-1	.	TRBJ2-5	CASSTSPLRRQQETQYF	TGTGCCAGCAGTACCTCTCCCCTTCGGCGTCAACAAGAGACCCAGTACTTC
many	TRBV4-1	.	TRBJ2-7	CASSYVRDSGYEQYF	TGCGCCAGCAGTTACGTCCGGGACAGCGGGTACGAGCAGTACTTC
few	TRBV5-1	.	TRBJ1-2	CASSPDGLYGYTF	TGCGCCAGCAGCCCGGACGGCCTCTATGGCTACACCTTC
.	TRBV20-1	TRBD1	TRBJ2-7	CSALITDRAPRPWIAYEQYF	TGCAGTGCTTTGATAACGGACAGGGCGCCGCGTCCATGGATCGCCTACGAGCAGTACTTC
.	TRBV29-1	TRBD2	TRBJ2-1	CSAGLAGGAQFF	TGCAGCGCGGGACTAGCGGGAGGGGCGCAGTTCTTC